Following are 23 T cell receptor beta chains from one sample sequenced in a study of cytomegalovirus exposure and HLA in healthy donors. Researchers ran the PCR with 60 Vbeta and 13 Jbeta primers. Repertoires were generated with immunoSEQ multiplex PCR, while TCRdb's copy carries only in-frame clones and drops some. The sample lists 150,000 or so clones, roughly 80% occurring once. Sequenced material: PBMCs. These receptors originate from a woman aged 40 to 50 in good health and CMV-seronegative.

The chain joins TRBV2 to TRBJ2-7; 11 nucleotides align to TRBD2. CDR1 SNHLY and CDR2 FYNNEI come from the germline V gene. The V segment lost 10 bases and the J segment 6 bases; nucleotides outside the gene matches: 11. The CDR3 spans 14 residues. As DNA, the CDR3 is TGTGCCACCGAGAAGACTAGCGGGGTCGGCGAGCAGTACTTC. It translates to CATEKTSGVGEQYF.

This clone was found once. The chain links TRBV19 to TRBJ2-1; 7 bases are shared with TRBD1. Unmatched junction bases numbered 15, after V lost 6 bases and J lost 10 bases. Germline CDR1 is LNHDA and CDR2 is SQIVND (reference sequence). The CDR3 length is 15 residues. The DNA of the CDR3 is TGTGCCAGTAGGTCGATCGGGACAGTATCTTGGGAGCAGTTCTTC. Amino acid sequence: CASRSIGTVSWEQFF.

The J gene is TRBJ2-1, the V gene TRBV6-5, with 7 bases fitting TRBD2. The CDR3 spans 13 residues. Germline loops: CDR1 MNHEY, CDR2 SVGAGI. The V and J ends lost 6 bases and 8 bases, in that order; junction bases with no gene match: 7. The CDR3 loop is CASRPTSVHEQFF. DNA for the CDR3: TGTGCCAGCAGGCCAACTAGCGTCCATGAGCAGTTCTTC.

This chain connects TRBV4-1 to TRBJ1-2; weak D call: TRBD1 (6 bases). The CDR3 totals 15 residues. The germline gives CDR1 MGHRA, CDR2 YSYEKL. The V gene lost 2 bases and the J gene lost 4 bases, with 14 bases spanning the gap. CDR3: CASSQRAGTFYGYTF. DNA of the CDR3: TGCGCCAGCAGCCAACGAGCCGGGACATTCTATGGCTACACCTTC.

The chain combines TRBV5-1 with TRBJ1-1; no reliable D call. The germline V gene has CDR1 SGHRS and CDR2 YFSETQ. The length of the CDR3 is 13 residues. Trimming shortened V by 4 bases and J by 2 bases, and 9 bases separated the two germline ends. The chain's CDR3 is CASSDQANTEAFF. For the CDR3, the DNA is TGCGCCAGCAGCGACCAGGCCAACACTGAAGCTTTCTTT.

Comment on this clone: The junction shows a germline mismatch at one end, possibly a read error. The chain carries TRBV5-1 and TRBJ1-4, with D unresolved. The germline V gene has CDR1 SGHRS and CDR2 YFSETQ. This CDR3 has 14 residues. Here the CDR3 DNA reads TGCGCCAGCAGCTTGGAAGCAACTAATGAAGAACTGTTTTTT. Protein sequence: CASSLEATNEELFF.

This chain links TRBV19 with TRBJ1-2; D unclear. Germline V lookup: CDR1 LNHDA, CDR2 SQIVND (reference sequence). This CDR3 has 12 amino acids. V lost 3 bases to trimming and J lost 4 bases, with 6 bases between them. DNA of the CDR3: TGTGCCAGTAGTATGTCGGGCTATGGCTACACCTTC. Translation gives CASSMSGYGYTF.

The genes are TRBV7-2 and TRBJ1-5; D is unclear. Germline-derived CDR1 and CDR2 are SGHTA and FQGNSA. This CDR3 is built from 13 residues. The ends were cut back, 5 bases at V and 2 bases at J, with 7 bases in the middle. CDR3 protein: CASSRGRNQPQHF. For the CDR3, the DNA is TGTGCCAGCAGCCGTGGGCGCAATCAGCCCCAGCATTTT.

The V call is TRBV6-5, the J call TRBJ2-6, with D possibly matching TRBD1 (6 bases). Per germline, CDR1 MNHEY and CDR2 SVGAGI. This CDR3 is 15 amino acids long. Trimming removed 5 bases from V and 2 bases from J, with 10 bases in between. CDR3 protein: CASSAQGTGANVLTF. In DNA form, the CDR3 reads TGTGCCAGCAGTGCACAGGGTACTGGGGCCAACGTCCTGACTTTC.

J is TRBJ2-7 and V is TRBV5-4; TRBD1 aligns across 7 bases. Germline trimming cut 0 bases from V and 2 bases from J; bases unmatched to any gene: 5. Germline assignment: CDR1 SGHNT and CDR2 YYREEE (reference sequence). The CDR3 is 15 residues long. For the CDR3, the DNA is TGTGCCAGCAGCTTGGCCGCGACAGGGCCCTACGAGCAGTACTTC. This codes for CASSLAATGPYEQYF.

The V call is TRBV4-1, the J call TRBJ1-6; 9 nucleotides match TRBD1. The CDR3 totals 17 residues. J lost 10 bases, V lost 0 bases, and 10 bases had no gene match. The germline CDR1 and CDR2 sequences are MGHRA and YSYEKL. The CDR3 loop is CASSQELGTGIGSPLHF. The DNA of the CDR3 is TGCGCCAGCAGCCAAGAGCTAGGGACAGGGATAGGGTCACCCCTCCACTTT.

The rearrangement joins TRBV11-2 to TRBJ2-1; 7 bases align to TRBD2. The ends lost 4 bases at V and 12 bases at J; junction bases unmatched: 9. Germline lookup yields CDR1 SGHAT and CDR2 FQNNGV. CDR3 length: 13 amino acids. The CDR3 sequence is CASSSMGGGRQFF. The CDR3 bases are TGTGCCAGCAGCTCGATGGGCGGGGGACGGCAGTTCTTC.

J is TRBJ2-3 and V is TRBV28; TRBD2 agrees at 10 bases. In germline, CDR1 is MDHEN, CDR2 SYDVKM. The CDR3 extends over 14 amino acids. Trimming cost V 4 bases and J 6 bases; bases outside gene matches: 4. The CDR3 sequence is CASSSSGGADTQYF. Written as DNA, the CDR3 is TGTGCCAGCAGTTCGAGCGGGGGGGCCGATACGCAGTATTTT.

The chain is built from TRBV28 and TRBJ1-4; 8 bases match TRBD1. The trim removed 5 bases at V and 4 bases at J, leaving 6 bases unmatched. The length of the CDR3 is 15 residues. Per germline, CDR1 MDHEN and CDR2 SYDVKM. The DNA of the CDR3 is TGTGCCAGCAGTCCTCAGGGGGCCCTTAATGAAAAACTGTTTTTT. This sequence encodes CASSPQGALNEKLFF.

The CDR3 DNA reads TGCGCCAGCAGCTTGGCGGAGACCCAGTACTTC. Residues: CASSLAETQYF. V is TRBV5-1 and J is TRBJ2-5; D unresolved. Germline V CDR1 and CDR2: SGHRS, YFSETQ. The ends were cut back, 0 bases at V and 5 bases at J, with 2 bases in the middle. The CDR3 length is 11 residues.

Only a few counts were recorded for this clone. The chain is built from TRBV2 and TRBJ2-5; 10 bases are a match to TRBD1. Germline assignment: CDR1 SNHLY and CDR2 FYNNEI. The V gene end was trimmed by 7 bases and the J gene end by 2 bases; junction bases not matched to a gene: 4. The CDR3 is made up of 14 amino acids. CDR3 DNA: TGTGCCAGCATGGGGACAGGGGATCAAGAGACCCAGTACTTC. Protein: CASMGTGDQETQYF. The whole variable domain, filled in from reference TRBV2 and TRBJ2-5, reads EPEVTQTPSHQVTQMGQEVILRCVPISNHLYFYWYRQILGQKVEFLVSFYNNEISEKSEIFDDQFSVERPDGSNFTLKIRSTKLEDSAMYFCASMGTGDQETQYFGPGTRLLVL.

This sequence joins TRBV11-2 and TRBJ2-7; tentatively, D is TRBD2 (7 bases). The ends were cut back, 0 bases at V and 7 bases at J, with 13 bases in the middle. This CDR3 has 14 amino acids. Germline loops: CDR1 SGHAT, CDR2 FQNNGV. The CDR3 nucleotides read TGTGCCAGCAGCTTAGATGGGGGGGGGCTGGAGCAGTACTTC. Translation: CASSLDGGGLEQYF.

The chain has TRBV13 and TRBJ1-4, with D unresolved. The V gene lost 4 bases and the J gene lost 4 bases, with 7 bases spanning the gap. Per the germline V gene, CDR1 is PRHDT and CDR2 is FYEKMQ (reference sequence). The CDR3 spans 13 residues. CDR3: CASSSRNNEKLFF. DNA for the CDR3: TGTGCCAGCAGCTCCAGAAATAATGAAAAACTGTTTTTT. The full variable domain, rest sourced from reference TRBV13 and TRBJ1-4, is AAGVIQSPRHLIKEKRETATLKCYPIPRHDTVYWYQQGPGQDPQFLISFYEKMQSDKGSIPDRFSAQQFSDYHSELNMSSLELGDSALYFCASSSRNNEKLFFGSGTQLSVL.

The chain joins TRBV5-6 to TRBJ2-5; TRBD1 agrees at 8 bases. J lost 5 bases, V lost 4 bases, and 7 bases had no gene match. The CDR3 runs 14 residues. Germline CDR1 reads SGHDT; CDR2 reads YYEEEE. The CDR3 here is CASSRRQGRETQYF. The CDR3 DNA is TGTGCCAGCAGCCGTAGACAGGGGCGGGAGACCCAGTACTTC.

The chain combines TRBV6-5 with TRBJ1-2; D gene ambiguous. The CDR3 extends over 14 amino acids. Trimming stripped 2 bases from V and 8 bases from J, with 15 bases between. Germline V gene lookup returns CDR1 MNHEY and CDR2 SVGAGI. CDR3 loop: CASSYTRPAGGYTF. The CDR3 region has the DNA TGTGCCAGCAGTTACACCAGACCGGCAGGCGGCTACACCTTC.

In DNA form, the CDR3 reads TGCGCCAGCAGCCCTACCCGCGGACAAAACTATGGCTACACCTTC. Protein product: CASSPTRGQNYGYTF. The chain is built from TRBV4-1 and TRBJ1-2, with D maybe TRBD1 (5 bases). V lost 4 bases, J lost 2 bases, and 14 bases lay in between. CDR1 is MGHRA, CDR2 YSYEKL, per germline. The CDR3 extends over 15 amino acids.

The rearrangement links TRBV6-1 to TRBJ1-5, with 8 bases fitting TRBD1. This CDR3 has 19 amino acids. With 4 bases clipped from V and 2 bases from J, the junction kept 16 bases outside the gene matches. The germline gives CDR1 MNHNS, CDR2 SASEGT. CDR3 sequence (DNA): TGTGCCAGCAGTGGCAATTCCGGGACAGGTGGTCTAGGCAATCAGCCCCAGCATTTT. This sequence encodes CASSGNSGTGGLGNQPQHF.

This chain's CDR3 is CASSAHDIGELFF. In DNA, the CDR3 is TGTGCCAGCAGCGCTCACGACATTGGGGAGCTGTTTTTT. The gene calls are TRBV6-1 and TRBJ2-2; no definite D call. Trimming took off 6 bases at V and 8 bases at J, with 13 bases between the two ends. The CDR3 is made up of 13 amino acids. Germline CDR1 MNHNS, CDR2 SASEGT.